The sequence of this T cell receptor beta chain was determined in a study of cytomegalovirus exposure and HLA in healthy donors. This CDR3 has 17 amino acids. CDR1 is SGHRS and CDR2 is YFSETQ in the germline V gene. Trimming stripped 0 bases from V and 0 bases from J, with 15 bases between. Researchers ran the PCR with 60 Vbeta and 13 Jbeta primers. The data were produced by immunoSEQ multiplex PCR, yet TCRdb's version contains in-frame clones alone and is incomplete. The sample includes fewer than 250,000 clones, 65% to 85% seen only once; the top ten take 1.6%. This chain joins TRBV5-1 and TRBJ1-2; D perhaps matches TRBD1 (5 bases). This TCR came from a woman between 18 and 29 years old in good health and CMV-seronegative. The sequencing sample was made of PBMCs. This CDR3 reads CASSLVGGRASNYGYTF. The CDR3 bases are TGCGCCAGCAGCTTGGTAGGTGGCAGGGCCTCTAACTATGGCTACACCTTC.